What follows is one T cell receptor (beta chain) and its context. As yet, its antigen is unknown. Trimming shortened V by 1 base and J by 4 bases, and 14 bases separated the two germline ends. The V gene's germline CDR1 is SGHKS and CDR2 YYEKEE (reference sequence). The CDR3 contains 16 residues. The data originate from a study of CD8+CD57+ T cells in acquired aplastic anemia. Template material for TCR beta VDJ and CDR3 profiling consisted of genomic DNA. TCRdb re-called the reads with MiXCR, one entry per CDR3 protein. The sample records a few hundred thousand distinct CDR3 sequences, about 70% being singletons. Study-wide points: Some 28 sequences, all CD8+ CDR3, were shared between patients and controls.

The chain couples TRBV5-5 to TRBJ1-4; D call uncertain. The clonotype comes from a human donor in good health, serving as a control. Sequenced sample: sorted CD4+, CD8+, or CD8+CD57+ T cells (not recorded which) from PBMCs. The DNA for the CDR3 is TGTGCCAGCAGCTTGCTCCGGAGCAGCTTTAATGAAAAACTGTTTTTT. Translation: CASSLLRSSFNEKLFF.